This TCR beta chain was captured in a study of T-cell reconstitution after alpha-beta-depleted transplantation in children (dated by TCRdb to the mid-2010s). At the level of the whole study: Using TCR repertoire profiling, the study quantitatively followed how T-cell immune reconstitution unfolded in children after TCRalphabeta/CD19-depleted allogeneic hematopoietic cell transplantation. Study-wide conclusions, independent of this receptor: The high TCRbeta diversity at day 60 in some patients was ascribed to recipient T cells and intrathymic progenitors that had survived conditioning. About two months after transplant, the apparently early recovery of alphabetaT-cell counts reportedly depended on just several hundred clones that had expanded rapidly and came from non-depleted graft cells. Over the following months the frequencies of hyperexpanded clones went down, and after one year T-cell counts and TCRbeta diversity were mostly credited to newly produced T cells.

The library was prepared using PCR. TCRdb names Illumina HiSeq 2500 as the instrument used. TCR libraries were prepared with molecular barcoding, using unique molecular identifiers to normalize TCRbeta repertoire quantification. TCRdb cleaned the public reads at Q25 with fastp, built clones with MiXCR and kept in-frame beta chains. Rows with a matching CDR3 protein are joined into one entry that keeps the most common DNA and genes. The sample has about 980,000 distinct CDR3 sequences on record, 25% to 35% of them singletons. Clones ranked in the top ten supply approximately 30% of the sample. The CDR1 and CDR2 encoded by the germline V gene (reference sequence) are SGHKS and YYEKEE. The CDR3 runs 15 amino acids, cysteine and phenylalanine included. Only CDR3 DNA remains: 45 bases, in frame from the first base. Compared with germline, V lacks 5 bases and J lacks 3 bases; bases without a gene match: 10.

The meaning of the sample's treatment or condition label: allogeneic hematopoietic cell transplantation with graft depleted of TCRalphabeta T cells and CD19 B cells. TCRalphabeta/CD19-depleted allogeneic hematopoietic cell grafts were given to the transplant recipients, all of whom were children. Only a few counts were recorded for this clonotype. The antigen it recognizes is unknown. Per-base quality was not reported, and no clone a single base away is much larger than it. Rearrangement joined TRBV5-5 to TRBJ2-7; 8 bases in between match TRBD1. Here the sequenced sample was PBMCs, mostly from graft donor cells, taken 360 days after TCRalphabeta/CD19-depleted stem cell transplant. The clonotype was recovered from a boy in the first two years of life who had a stem cell transplant for SCID, so the T cells may come from the graft donor. At the DNA level, the sequence is TGTGCCAGCAGGGAGTCGGTGACAGGGGTCTACGAGCAGTACTTC. Its coded protein is CASRESVTGVYEQYF.